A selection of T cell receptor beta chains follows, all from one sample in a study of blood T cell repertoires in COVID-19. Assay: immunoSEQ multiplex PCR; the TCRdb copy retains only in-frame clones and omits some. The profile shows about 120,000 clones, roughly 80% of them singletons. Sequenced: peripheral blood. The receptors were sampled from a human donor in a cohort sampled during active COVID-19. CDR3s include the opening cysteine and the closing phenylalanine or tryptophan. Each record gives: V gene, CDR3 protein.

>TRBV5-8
CASRSPPGHNEQFF
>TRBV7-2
CASRPPGTGREKLFF
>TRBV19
CASSGQRYGYTF
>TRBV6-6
CASHHGQGGGYTF
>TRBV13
CASSWDISSYNEQFF
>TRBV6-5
CASSLSGGGSYEQYF
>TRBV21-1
CASTLKGQGPWDTNTGELFF
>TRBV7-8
CASSPRSTNFRRSGNTIYF
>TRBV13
CASSLGYYEQYF
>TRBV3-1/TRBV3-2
CASSQERLAYHYEQYF
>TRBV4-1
CASSQAERGPDTQYF
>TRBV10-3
CAISGGTSGGGTQYF
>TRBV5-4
CASSVAGGIVDQYF
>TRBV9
CASSVGPDQGIQYF
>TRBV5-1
CASSQGGEKLFF
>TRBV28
CATRRGNQETQYF
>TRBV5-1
CASSLDGDRTTERFQYF
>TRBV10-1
CASSTGQGNEQYF
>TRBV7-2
CASSEGQGDGYTF
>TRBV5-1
CASSSGLAGAPRETQYF
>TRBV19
CASSIIGTGVGETQYF
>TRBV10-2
CASSLGTGGSGQYF